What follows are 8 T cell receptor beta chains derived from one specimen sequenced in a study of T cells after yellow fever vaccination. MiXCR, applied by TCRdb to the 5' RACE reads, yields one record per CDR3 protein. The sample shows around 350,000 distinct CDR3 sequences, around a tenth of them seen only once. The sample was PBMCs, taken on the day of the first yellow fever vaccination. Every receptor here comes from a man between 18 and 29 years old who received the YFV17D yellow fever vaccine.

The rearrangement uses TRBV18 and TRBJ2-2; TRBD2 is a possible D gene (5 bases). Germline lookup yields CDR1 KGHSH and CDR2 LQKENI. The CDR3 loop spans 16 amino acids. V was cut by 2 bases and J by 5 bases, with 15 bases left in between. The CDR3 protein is CASSPEGSWETGELFF. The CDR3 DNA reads TGTGCCAGCTCACCAGAAGGGAGTTGGGAGACCGGGGAGCTGTTTTTT. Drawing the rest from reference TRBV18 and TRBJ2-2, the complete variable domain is NAGVMQNPRHLVRRRGQEARLRCSPMKGHSHVYWYRQLPEEGLKFMVYLQKENIIDESGMPKERFSAEFPKEGPSILRIQQVVRGDSAAYFCASSPEGSWETGELFFGEGSRLTVL.

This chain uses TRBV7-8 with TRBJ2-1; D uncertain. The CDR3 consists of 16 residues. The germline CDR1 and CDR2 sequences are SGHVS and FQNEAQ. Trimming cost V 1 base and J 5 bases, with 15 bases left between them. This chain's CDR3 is CASSLGVRSPHNEQFF. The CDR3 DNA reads TGTGCCAGCAGCTTAGGTGTCCGTTCCCCCCACAATGAGCAGTTCTTC. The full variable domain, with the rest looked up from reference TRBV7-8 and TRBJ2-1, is GAGVSQSPRYKVAKRGQDVALRCDPISGHVSLFWYQQALGQGPEFLTYFQNEAQLDKSGLPSDRFFAERPEGSVSTLKIQRTQQEDSAVYLCASSLGVRSPHNEQFFGPGTRLTVL.

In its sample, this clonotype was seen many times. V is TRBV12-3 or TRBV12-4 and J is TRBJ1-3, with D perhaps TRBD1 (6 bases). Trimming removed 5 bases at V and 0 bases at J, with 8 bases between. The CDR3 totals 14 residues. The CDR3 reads CASSRTDSGNTIYF. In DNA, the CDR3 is TGTGCCAGCAGTCGGACAGACTCTGGAAACACCATATATTTT.

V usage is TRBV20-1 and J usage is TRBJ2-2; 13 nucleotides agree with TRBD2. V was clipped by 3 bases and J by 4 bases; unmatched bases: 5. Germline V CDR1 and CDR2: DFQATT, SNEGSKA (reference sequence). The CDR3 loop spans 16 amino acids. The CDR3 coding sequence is TGCAGTGCTAGTAGACTAGCGGGGGGTACCACCGGGGAGCTGTTTTTT. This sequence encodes CSASRLAGGTTGELFF.

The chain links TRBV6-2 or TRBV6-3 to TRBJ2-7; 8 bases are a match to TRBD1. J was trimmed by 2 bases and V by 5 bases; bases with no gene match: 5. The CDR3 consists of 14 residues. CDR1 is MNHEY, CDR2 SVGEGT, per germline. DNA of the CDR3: TGTGCCAGCAGTAGACAGGGGCCGGCCTACGAGCAGTACTTC. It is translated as CASSRQGPAYEQYF.

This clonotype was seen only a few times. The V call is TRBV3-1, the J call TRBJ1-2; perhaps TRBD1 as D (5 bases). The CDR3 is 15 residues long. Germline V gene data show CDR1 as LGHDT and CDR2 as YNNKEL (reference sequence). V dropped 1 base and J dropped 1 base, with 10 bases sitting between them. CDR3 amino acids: CASSQAQGLNYGYTF. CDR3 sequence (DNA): TGTGCCAGCAGCCAAGCGCAGGGCCTTAACTATGGCTACACCTTC.

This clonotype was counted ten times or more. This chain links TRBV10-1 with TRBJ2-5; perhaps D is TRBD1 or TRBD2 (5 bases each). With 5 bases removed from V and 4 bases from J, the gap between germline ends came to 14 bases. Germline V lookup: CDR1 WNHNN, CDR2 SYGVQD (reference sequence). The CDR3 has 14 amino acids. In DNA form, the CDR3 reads TGCGCCAGCAGTAGGGACCCCCGAGGAGAGACCCAGTACTTC. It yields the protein CASSRDPRGETQYF.

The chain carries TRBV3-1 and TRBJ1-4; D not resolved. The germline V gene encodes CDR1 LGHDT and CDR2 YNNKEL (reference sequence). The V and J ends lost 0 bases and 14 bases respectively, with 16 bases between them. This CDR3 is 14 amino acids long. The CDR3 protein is CASSQDRKELVLFF. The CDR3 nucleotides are TGTGCCAGCAGCCAAGACCGAAAGGAGTTGGTCCTGTTTTTT.